These T cell receptor beta chains were read from a single sample in a study of OX40 agonist ivuxolimab in advanced cancers. Measured with immunoSEQ multiplex PCR; TCRdb has only the in-frame clones, and not every one. This sample has about 38,000 clones, with roughly 90% found just once. The material was CD4+ or CD8+ T cells sorted from blood, obtained in a trial of the OX40 agonist ivuxolimab. All receptors derive from an adult with an advanced solid tumor such as melanoma, head and neck, liver or kidney cancer. Both conserved end residues are part of each CDR3. D genes are given only for firm matches. Part of the rows lack a size; the others show once, few, many or a class for expanded clones.

CDR3: CALGAERGPDTQYF
DNA: TGTGCCTTGGGGGCTGAACGAGGGCCAGATACGCAGTATTTT
length: 14
V: TRBV30
size: .
J: TRBJ2-3
D: .

CDR3: CASRTSGVSYNEQFF
DNA: TGTGCCAGCAGGACAAGCGGGGTATCCTACAATGAGCAGTTCTTC
length: 15
V: TRBV7-2
size: .
J: TRBJ2-1
D: TRBD2

CDR3: CASRRPGEDGYTF
DNA: TGTGCCAGCCGCAGACCGGGGGAAGATGGCTACACCTTC
length: 13
V: TRBV9
size: .
J: TRBJ1-2
D: .

CDR3: CASSEGGSNYGYTF
DNA: TGTGCCAGCAGTGAAGGGGGTTCTAACTATGGCTACACCTTC
length: 14
V: TRBV2
size: few
J: TRBJ1-2
D: .

CDR3: CASSIGLAVLYEQYF
DNA: TGTGCCAGTAGTATAGGACTAGCGGTTCTCTACGAGCAGTACTTC
length: 15
V: TRBV19
size: .
J: TRBJ2-7
D: TRBD2

CDR3: CASSPPAGPQETQYF
DNA: TGTGCCAGCAGCCCCCCCGCGGGACCCCAAGAGACCCAGTACTTC
length: 15
V: TRBV7-6
size: .
J: TRBJ2-5
D: .

CDR3: CASSPWGLRMNTGELFF
DNA: TGTGCCAGCAGCCCTTGGGGGCTGAGGATGAACACCGGGGAGCTGTTTTTT
length: 17
V: TRBV14
size: .
J: TRBJ2-2
D: .

CDR3: CASSLGSGETQYF
DNA: TGTGCCAGCAGCTTAGGGAGTGGGGAGACCCAGTACTTC
length: 13
V: TRBV13
size: .
J: TRBJ2-5
D: .

CDR3: CASSLAGATNYGYTF
DNA: TGTGCCAGCAGCTTGGCAGGGGCTACTAACTATGGCTACACCTTC
length: 15
V: TRBV7-9
size: .
J: TRBJ1-2
D: .

CDR3: CAWSGSGSTDTQYF
DNA: TGTGCCTGGAGTGGTAGCGGGAGTACAGATACGCAGTATTTT
length: 14
V: TRBV30
size: .
J: TRBJ2-3
D: TRBD2

CDR3: CASSPLVRERTDTQYF
DNA: TGTGCCAGCAGCCCACTGGTCCGGGAAAGGACAGATACGCAGTATTTT
length: 16
V: TRBV7-9
size: .
J: TRBJ2-3
D: .

CDR3: CASSLGGDRRRIRQETQYF
DNA: TGTGCCAGCAGCTTGGGGGGGGACAGGAGAAGGATTCGCCAAGAGACCCAGTACTTC
length: 19
V: TRBV7-2
size: .
J: TRBJ2-5
D: .

CDR3: CASEAGPSTDTQYF
DNA: TGTGCCAGCGAGGCAGGACCTAGCACAGATACGCAGTATTTT
length: 14
V: TRBV2
size: .
J: TRBJ2-3
D: .

CDR3: CASSSDRERNQPQHF
DNA: TGTGCCAGCAGCTCGGACAGGGAACGCAATCAGCCCCAGCATTTT
length: 15
V: TRBV7-9
size: .
J: TRBJ1-5
D: TRBD1

CDR3: CASSYGWSYDEQFF
DNA: TGTGCCAGCAGTTACGGCTGGAGTTACGATGAGCAGTTCTTC
length: 14
V: TRBV6-5
size: once
J: TRBJ2-1
D: .

CDR3: CASSPGQGNYGYTF
DNA: TGTGCCAGCAGCCCTGGACAGGGTAACTATGGCTACACCTTC
length: 14
V: TRBV9
size: .
J: TRBJ1-2
D: TRBD1

CDR3: CASSVEGGVQPQHF
DNA: TGTGCCAGCAGCGTAGAGGGGGGGGTTCAGCCCCAGCATTTT
length: 14
V: TRBV9
size: .
J: TRBJ1-5
D: .

CDR3: CASSYTPRGETQYF
DNA: TGCGCCAGCAGCTACACCCCCCGAGGGGAGACCCAGTACTTC
length: 14
V: TRBV4-1
size: .
J: TRBJ2-5
D: .

CDR3: CASSLAGTGRNYGYTF
DNA: TGTGCCAGCAGCTTGGCCGGAACAGGGAGAAACTATGGCTACACCTTC
length: 16
V: TRBV5-6
size: .
J: TRBJ1-2
D: .

CDR3: CATSRDGDYRGNEQFF
DNA: TGTGCCACCAGCAGAGATGGGGACTACCGGGGCAATGAGCAGTTCTTC
length: 16
V: TRBV15
size: .
J: TRBJ2-1
D: TRBD2

CDR3: CASSLASFEAFF
DNA: TGTGCCAGCAGCTTGGCCTCCTTTGAAGCTTTCTTT
length: 12
V: TRBV5-6
size: .
J: TRBJ1-1
D: .

CDR3: CASSAGAVLNYGYTF
DNA: TGTGCCAGCAGCGCGGGGGCGGTGTTAAACTATGGCTACACCTTC
length: 15
V: TRBV5-5
size: .
J: TRBJ1-2
D: .

CDR3: CSVQRAVEAFF
DNA: TGCAGCGTTCAGAGGGCCGTCGAAGCTTTCTTT
length: 11
V: TRBV29-1
size: .
J: TRBJ1-1
D: .

CDR3: CAIGLPNTGELFF
DNA: TGTGCCATAGGGCTTCCGAACACCGGGGAGCTGTTTTTT
length: 13
V: TRBV6-6
size: .
J: TRBJ2-2
D: .

CDR3: CASSLGQGNGYTF
DNA: TGTGCCAGCAGTTTGGGACAGGGGAATGGCTACACCTTC
length: 13
V: TRBV28
size: once
J: TRBJ1-2
D: TRBD1

CDR3: CASSLTLGDTQYF
DNA: TGTGCCAGCAGTTTGACCCTCGGGGATACGCAGTATTTT
length: 13
V: TRBV28
size: .
J: TRBJ2-3
D: .

CDR3: CASSDPSGGRTDTQYF
DNA: TGCGCCAGCAGTGATCCTAGCGGGGGGCGCACAGATACGCAGTATTTT
length: 16
V: TRBV10-2
size: .
J: TRBJ2-3
D: TRBD2

CDR3: CASSLSTGNSYGYTF
DNA: TGTGCCAGCAGCTTATCGACAGGGAACTCCTATGGCTACACCTTC
length: 15
V: TRBV7-2
size: .
J: TRBJ1-2
D: TRBD1

CDR3: CASTMGVGTGELFF
DNA: TGCGCCAGCACCATGGGAGTGGGCACCGGGGAGCTGTTTTTT
length: 14
V: TRBV4-1
size: .
J: TRBJ2-2
D: .

CDR3: CASSQGSGTSSSYEQYF
DNA: TGCGCCAGCAGCCAAGGTAGTGGGACATCGAGCTCCTACGAGCAGTACTTC
length: 17
V: TRBV4-1
size: once
J: TRBJ2-7
D: .

CDR3: CASSGRTSGDEAKGPDTQYF
DNA: TGCGCCAGCAGCGGAAGGACTAGCGGGGATGAGGCGAAAGGTCCCGATACGCAGTATTTT
length: 20
V: TRBV5-1
size: .
J: TRBJ2-3
D: TRBD2

CDR3: CASSLGGLAGLHYNEQFF
DNA: TGTGCCAGCAGCTTAGGGGGGCTAGCGGGCCTTCATTACAATGAGCAGTTCTTC
length: 18
V: TRBV7-9
size: .
J: TRBJ2-1
D: TRBD2

CDR3: CAWSDGGGNQPQHF
DNA: TGTGCCTGGAGTGATGGGGGAGGCAATCAGCCCCAGCATTTT
length: 14
V: TRBV30
size: once
J: TRBJ1-5
D: .

CDR3: CASSLAQGAGGAFF
DNA: TGTGCCAGCAGTTTAGCACAGGGGGCGGGGGGAGCTTTCTTT
length: 14
V: TRBV27
size: .
J: TRBJ1-1
D: TRBD1

CDR3: CASSQYRGYGYTF
DNA: TGTGCCAGCAGCCAATACAGGGGGTATGGCTACACCTTC
length: 13
V: TRBV7-1
size: .
J: TRBJ1-2
D: TRBD1

CDR3: CASSLSRGTEAFF
DNA: TGTGCTAGCAGCCTCAGTAGGGGAACTGAAGCTTTCTTT
length: 13
V: TRBV7-7
size: .
J: TRBJ1-1
D: .

CDR3: CASSQDPDSGAYGAQHF
DNA: TGCGCCAGCAGCCAAGATCCGGACAGTGGGGCGTATGGAGCCCAGCATTTT
length: 17
V: TRBV4-3
size: few
J: TRBJ1-5
D: .

CDR3: CSVPGSREGLGTQYF
DNA: TGCAGCGTCCCCGGCAGCCGGGAGGGCCTGGGGACCCAGTACTTC
length: 15
V: TRBV29-1
size: .
J: TRBJ2-5
D: TRBD2

CDR3: CASLNGSHKAFF
DNA: TGTGCCAGCCTTAACGGATCACATAAAGCTTTCTTT
length: 12
V: TRBV6-5
size: .
J: TRBJ1-1
D: .

CDR3: CASSVEGLPQGNTGELFF
DNA: TGTGCCAGCAGCGTAGAGGGGCTCCCCCAGGGGAACACCGGGGAGCTGTTTTTT
length: 18
V: TRBV9
size: .
J: TRBJ2-2
D: .

CDR3: CAISDPSGEGLEEQYF
DNA: TGTGCCATCAGTGACCCGTCAGGGGAGGGCCTTGAGGAGCAGTACTTC
length: 16
V: TRBV10-3
size: .
J: TRBJ2-7
D: .

CDR3: CASGIGANYGYTF
DNA: TGTGCCAGTGGGATAGGAGCCAACTATGGCTACACCTTC
length: 13
V: TRBV19
size: medium-sized
J: TRBJ1-2
D: .